Listed below are T cell receptor beta chains from one sample, sequenced in a study of Ad26.COV2.S vaccination and SARS-CoV-2 variants. Assay: immunoSEQ multiplex PCR; the TCRdb copy retains only in-frame clones and omits some. The sample holds some 290,000 clones; just over 85% are singletons and the top ten take around 2%. The source material was peripheral blood, sampled in a trial of Ad26.COV2.S vaccine versus placebo. These receptors all stem from a person between 18 and 60 years old who received the Ad26.COV2.S COVID-19 vaccine or a placebo. CDR3s include the opening cysteine and the closing phenylalanine or tryptophan. The order of the fields is CDR3 DNA, CDR3 protein, clone size, D gene, J gene, V gene. A D gene is named only where the DNA matches it firmly. A clone size is listed for some rows: how often the clone was seen (once, few, many), or a class if it is expanded.

TGTGCCAGCAGCTTCGCCGGGGCGGATTCCTACGAGCAGTACTTC | CASSFAGADSYEQYF | NA | NA | TRBJ2-7 | TRBV7-8
TGTGCCAGCAGCTCCGAGGGCTTCCCCCCCTACAATGAGCAGTTCTTC | CASSSEGFPPYNEQFF | NA | NA | TRBJ2-1 | TRBV7-3
TGTGCCAGCAGCCCGCGGGGAGGGGGAAACTCTAATGAAAAACTGTTTTTT | CASSPRGGGNSNEKLFF | once | NA | TRBJ1-4 | TRBV9
TGTGCCAGTAGTCCCCCCGGGACAGGGTACAATGAGCAGTTCTTC | CASSPPGTGYNEQFF | NA | TRBD1 | TRBJ2-1 | TRBV19
TGCAGCGTCACTGACAGGCCGTTCGGCTACACCTTC | CSVTDRPFGYTF | NA | NA | TRBJ1-2 | TRBV29-1
TGTGCCAGCAGTTACTCGAGGGTCTACGAGCAGTACTTC | CASSYSRVYEQYF | once | NA | TRBJ2-7 | TRBV6-6
TGCGCCAGCAGCTTGGACGGGGCGAACACTGAAGCTTTCTTT | CASSLDGANTEAFF | once | NA | TRBJ1-1 | TRBV5-1
TGTGCCAGCAGCCGACGGGACAGGGTAGGACCTGAAGCTTTCTTT | CASSRRDRVGPEAFF | NA | TRBD1 | TRBJ1-1 | TRBV11-2
TGTGCCAGCAGCCAAATGCCGGGACAGGGGGCGGTGAGAGCTTTCTTT | CASSQMPGQGAVRAFF | NA | TRBD1 | TRBJ1-1 | TRBV3-1/TRBV3-2
TGTGCCAGCAGCATGGGACTTTCTGAAGCTTTCTTT | CASSMGLSEAFF | once | NA | TRBJ1-1 | TRBV7-9
TGTGCCAGCAGCCAAGCAACCGGTAATTCACCCCTCCACTTT | CASSQATGNSPLHF | few | NA | TRBJ1-6 | TRBV3-1/TRBV3-2
TGTGCCAGCAGCTTAGCCCCCGGTAAGTGGGGGACAATGAACACTGAAGCTTTCTTT | CASSLAPGKWGTMNTEAFF | NA | NA | TRBJ1-1 | TRBV7-6
TGTGCCAGCAGTTACTCGAGTAGGGGGTCAATGATGAACACTGAAGCTTTCTTT | CASSYSSRGSMMNTEAFF | once | NA | TRBJ1-1 | TRBV6-2/TRBV6-3
TGTGCCAGCAGTTTCCGGACAGCACCCTCTACCTACGAGCAGTACTTC | CASSFRTAPSTYEQYF | few | NA | TRBJ2-7 | TRBV27
TGTGCCAGCAGCCAAAGGGGCCAAGAGACCCAGTACTTC | CASSQRGQETQYF | NA | NA | TRBJ2-5 | TRBV3-1/TRBV3-2
TGTGCCAGCCGAAAAAGGGATCGAGGCTATGGCTACACCTTC | CASRKRDRGYGYTF | NA | NA | TRBJ1-2 | TRBV6-5
TGTGCCAGCAGTGAAGCGCTTCGTGGGACTAGCGGGGGGGCTCTAATTGGGCAGTTCTTC | CASSEALRGTSGGALIGQFF | NA | TRBD2 | TRBJ2-1 | TRBV6-1
TGCGCCAGCGGACCCACGTACCGGGGGCCACCGGACACTGAAGCTTTCTTT | CASGPTYRGPPDTEAFF | NA | NA | TRBJ1-1 | TRBV4-1
TGCAGCGTTGAATACGGGGCGCTAACTTATGGCTACACCTTC | CSVEYGALTYGYTF | NA | NA | TRBJ1-2 | TRBV29-1
TGTGCCAGCAGCTTAGGGTCGGCCAAAATAGATACGCAGTATTTT | CASSLGSAKIDTQYF | once | NA | TRBJ2-3 | TRBV7-9
TGCAGCGCGTGCGGACAGCCGAACACTGAAGCTTTCTTT | CSACGQPNTEAFF | NA | NA | TRBJ1-1 | TRBV29-1
TGTGCCACCAGCAGGGGGGGGCTGCCGGGCGAAAAACTGTTTTTT | CATSRGGLPGEKLFF | once | NA | TRBJ1-4 | TRBV15
TGTGCCAGCAGCTTACAGGACAGGGGGCCGGGCGAGCAGTACTTC | CASSLQDRGPGEQYF | NA | TRBD1 | TRBJ2-7 | TRBV7-6
TGCGCCAGCGCTCCGGACAGGACCTACGAGCAGTACTTC | CASAPDRTYEQYF | NA | TRBD1 | TRBJ2-7 | TRBV23-1
TGTGCCAGCAGCTTCCAGGGGGGAAACACCGGGGAGCTGTTTTTT | CASSFQGGNTGELFF | NA | NA | TRBJ2-2 | TRBV7-2
TGTGCCAGCAGCTCCACCCGGGTCGTATACTACGAGCAGTACTTC | CASSSTRVVYYEQYF | few | NA | TRBJ2-7 | TRBV7-2
TGTGCCAGCAGTGAAACGGGCTGGGGTGAAGCTTTCTTT | CASSETGWGEAFF | NA | NA | TRBJ1-1 | TRBV2
TGCGCCAGCAGCTTGGCGGACAGTGGAAACACCATATATTTT | CASSLADSGNTIYF | NA | NA | TRBJ1-3 | TRBV5-1
TGTGCCAGCAGCTTAGCGGGGGGGAGGGAGACCCAGTACTTC | CASSLAGGRETQYF | NA | TRBD2 | TRBJ2-5 | TRBV7-2
TGTGCCAGTAGTGCCTCCCCAGGGGGGAGCTATGGCTACACCTTC | CASSASPGGSYGYTF | many | TRBD1 | TRBJ1-2 | TRBV19
TGTGCCAGCAGCCACCTTATACAGGGGGCGCCGGCTTTCTTT | CASSHLIQGAPAFF | NA | TRBD1 | TRBJ1-1 | TRBV3-1/TRBV3-2
TGTGCCAGCAAAGAGGGGCTTGGGGCCAACGTCCTGACTTTC | CASKEGLGANVLTF | NA | NA | TRBJ2-6 | TRBV27
TGTGCCAGCAGCTCCGGTTGGGACAGGGTAGAGACCCAGTACTTC | CASSSGWDRVETQYF | once | TRBD1 | TRBJ2-5 | TRBV7-2
TGTGCCAGCAGCTTAGGACAGGGGAATTCTGGGGGGCCCTACAATGAGCAGTTCTTC | CASSLGQGNSGGPYNEQFF | NA | TRBD1 | TRBJ2-1 | TRBV7-9
TGTGCCAGTAGTCTGTCCGGGACCAGTCCTACAGATACGCAGTATTTT | CASSLSGTSPTDTQYF | NA | NA | TRBJ2-3 | TRBV19
TGTGCCAGCAGCCTCACTAGCGGGGGGGCGATCTACGAGCAGTACTTC | CASSLTSGGAIYEQYF | NA | TRBD2 | TRBJ2-7 | TRBV7-2
TGCGCCAGCAGCCTAGTGTGGGGACAGGGGCAGGATGAAAAACTGTTTTTT | CASSLVWGQGQDEKLFF | NA | TRBD1 | TRBJ1-4 | TRBV5-1